Described below is a single TCR beta chain sequence and its context. The data originate from a study of blood T cell repertoires in COVID-19. Study-level information: The cDNA or gDNA used as material had been derived from T cells, B-cell-depleted T cells, or PBMCs.

Unmatched junction bases numbered 5, after V lost 4 bases and J lost 4 bases. The CDR3 is 14 amino acids. The germline V gene encodes CDR1 SGHRS and CDR2 YFSETQ. Authors' methods: Estimates of nucleated cell counts were drawn from the amplification of reference gene primers. The assay was immunoSEQ multiplex PCR, and TCRdb's table has in-frame clones only and misses some. V and J calls plus clone size are reproduced from that table; the DNA served to infer D and trimming. The sample has roughly 30,000 clones, approximately 85% seen once. In Seattle, patients joined the study during active infection and were tracked longitudinally.

This receptor was taken from a man between 60 and 75 years old with COVID-19, enrolled during active disease. The chain couples TRBV5-1 to TRBJ1-2; 9 bases fit TRBD1. The sequenced sample consisted of peripheral blood. CDR3 nucleotides: TGCGCCAGCAGCGGAACAGGGGGCTCCTATGGCTACACCTTC. Its translation: CASSGTGGSYGYTF.